This T cell receptor beta chain stems from a study of blood T cell repertoires in COVID-19. Germline V gene lookup returns CDR1 LNHDA and CDR2 SQIVND (reference sequence). With V trimmed by 3 bases and J by 4 bases, 6 bases remained unmatched. This CDR3 has 15 amino acids. Generated by immunoSEQ multiplex PCR, the TCRdb table keeps only in-frame clones and is missing some. The sample consists of 200,000 to 300,000 clones, roughly nine tenths of them appearing once. The chain recombines TRBV19 with TRBJ1-2, with 9 bases aligning to TRBD1. This TCR derives from a woman in her sixties or seventies who had recovered from COVID-19. The sequencing sample was made of peripheral blood. CDR3 in DNA: TGTGCCAGTAGTATTGGGGACAGGGCCTTCTATGGCTACACCTTC. Translated, it gives CASSIGDRAFYGYTF.